Following are 15 T cell receptor beta chains from one sample sequenced in a study of cytomegalovirus exposure and HLA in healthy donors. PCR used 60 Vbeta primers and 13 Jbeta primers. Assay: immunoSEQ multiplex PCR; the TCRdb copy retains only in-frame clones and omits some. The table includes 150,000 to 200,000 clones, around 80% detected once. Sequencing used PBMCs. The receptors come from a woman in her thirties or forties in good health and CMV-seropositive.

The chain carries TRBV6-5 and TRBJ2-1; a weak D match, TRBD1 (6 bases). The V gene's germline CDR1 is MNHEY and CDR2 SVGAGI. Trimming cost V 4 bases and J 4 bases, with 14 bases left between them. This CDR3 has 15 residues. CDR3 nucleotide sequence: TGTGCCAGCAGTTCGGGACAAGGGTCGTACAATGAGCAGTTCTTC. Encoded protein: CASSSGQGSYNEQFF.

The CDR3 region has the DNA TGCGCCAGCAGCCAAGACCGCGGTACAGGGATGGGGGTTAAGGTAACTGAAGCTTTCTTT. Its translation: CASSQDRGTGMGVKVTEAFF. The chain has TRBV4-1 and TRBJ1-1, with D perhaps TRBD1 (6 bases). The CDR3 contains 20 residues. V lost 0 bases to trimming and J lost 5 bases, with 28 bases between them. Germline CDR1 is MGHRA and CDR2 is YSYEKL.

The rearrangement uses TRBV7-8 and TRBJ2-2; 13 nucleotides agree with TRBD2. From germline, CDR1 is SGHVS and CDR2 FQNEAQ. The junction had 16 bases not matched to a gene; V was cut back by 5 bases and J by 4 bases. The CDR3 loop spans 20 amino acids. The CDR3 nucleotides are TGTGCCAGCAGCATGGGACTAGCGGGAAGGAAGGGCAGAAGCACCGGGGAGCTGTTTTTT. Translation gives CASSMGLAGRKGRSTGELFF.

V and J are TRBV11-2 and TRBJ2-7; D is possibly TRBD2 (5 bases). V lost 3 bases and J 4 bases, leaving 19 bases between the germline ends. The CDR3 contains 16 residues. The V gene's germline CDR1 is SGHAT and CDR2 FQNNGV. The CDR3 here is CASSFKEPGLGYEQYF. DNA for the CDR3: TGTGCCAGCAGCTTCAAAGAACCGGGGTTGGGTTACGAGCAGTACTTC.

The chain carries TRBV7-2 and TRBJ1-2, with D hard to call. This CDR3 contains 14 residues. Germline CDR1 and CDR2: SGHTA and FQGNSA. V was clipped by 5 bases and J by 4 bases, with 14 bases between them. CDR3 bases: TGTGCCAGCAGCCTAGACCTACGGGGCTATGGCTACACCTTC. Protein: CASSLDLRGYGYTF.

This clone has a handful of counts. This chain connects TRBV5-4 to TRBJ2-1; D gene uncertain. The V and J ends lost 0 bases and 6 bases respectively, with 7 bases between them. This CDR3 has 13 amino acids. Germline V lookup: CDR1 SGHNT, CDR2 YYREEE (reference sequence). CDR3 sequence: CASSLVQSNEQFF. The CDR3 coding sequence is TGTGCCAGCAGCTTGGTTCAGTCCAATGAGCAGTTCTTC.

V is TRBV6-1 and J is TRBJ1-3; D may be TRBD1 (5 bases). The V end lost 2 bases, the J end lost 0 bases, and 8 bases lay between the germline ends. The CDR3 contains 15 residues. Germline V lookup: CDR1 MNHNS, CDR2 SASEGT. The CDR3 DNA reads TGTGCCAGCAGTGAATCAACAGGCTCTGGAAACACCATATATTTT. Translation gives CASSESTGSGNTIYF.

The gene calls are TRBV28 and TRBJ2-4; possibly TRBD1 for D (6 bases). CDR1 and CDR2 (germline): MDHEN, SYDVKM. The CDR3 extends over 13 amino acids. Deletions cut 4 bases from V and 5 bases from J, with 9 bases between. This chain's CDR3 is CASSSEGENIQYF. CDR3 nucleotide sequence: TGTGCCAGCAGTTCTGAGGGGGAAAACATTCAGTACTTC.

This clone was counted a few times. Different DNA sequences within this sample yield the same CDR3. The chain uses TRBV15 and TRBJ2-3, with D possibly being TRBD2 (6 bases). CDR1 is LNHNV, CDR2 YYDKDF, per germline (reference sequence). This CDR3 is 15 amino acids long. Trimming took off 1 base at V and 0 bases at J, with 8 bases between the two ends. The CDR3 DNA reads as TGTGCCACCAGCAGAGGGGCGGGGAGCACAGATACGCAGTATTTT. Residues: CATSRGAGSTDTQYF.

The rearrangement links TRBV7-7 to TRBJ2-2; 11 bases fit TRBD2. CDR1 SSHAT and CDR2 FNYEAQ come from the germline V gene (reference sequence). CDR3 length: 15 residues. The CDR3 region is CASGTGTSGTGELFF. CDR3 bases: TGTGCTAGCGGGACCGGGACTAGCGGCACCGGGGAGCTGTTTTTT.

This clone showed up just a few times. The chain has TRBV11-2 and TRBJ2-7, with TRBD2 identical over 11 bases. There are 13 residues in the CDR3. J was trimmed by 7 bases and V by 5 bases; bases with no gene match: 4. Germline loops: CDR1 SGHAT, CDR2 FQNNGV. The chain's CDR3 is CASSARLAGEQYF. The CDR3 nucleotides read TGTGCCAGCAGCGCGAGACTAGCGGGAGAGCAGTACTTC.

The chain uses TRBV14 and TRBJ1-1; possible D gene TRBD1, 5 bases. The V end lost 4 bases, the J end lost 0 bases, and 18 bases lay between the germline ends. This CDR3 region has 17 residues. Per germline, CDR1 SGHDN and CDR2 FVKESK. The CDR3 coding sequence is TGTGCCAGCAGCCCCCGACAGCGGGCCCATATGAACACTGAAGCTTTCTTT. Translation gives CASSPRQRAHMNTEAFF. Filled out from reference TRBV14 and TRBJ1-1, the complete variable domain reads EAGVTQFPSHSVIEKGQTVTLRCDPISGHDNLYWYRRVMGKEIKFLLHFVKESKQDESGMPNNRFLAERTGGTYSTLKVQPAELEDSGVYFCASSPRQRAHMNTEAFFGQGTRLTVV.

The count of this clone is one. The chain links TRBV6-6 to TRBJ1-1; D is unresolved. The germline CDR1 and CDR2 sequences are MNHNY and SVGAGI (reference sequence). V lost 2 bases to trimming and J lost 3 bases, with 10 bases between them. This CDR3 contains 14 residues. The CDR3 bases are TGTGCCAGCAGTTACGTGAAGCGGGACACTGAAGCTTTCTTT. This sequence encodes CASSYVKRDTEAFF.

The chain is built from TRBV28 and TRBJ1-1, with D possibly being TRBD1 (5 bases). The germline V gene encodes CDR1 MDHEN and CDR2 SYDVKM. This CDR3 is 14 amino acids long. Trimming took 2 bases from V and 3 from J, leaving 10 bases between them. CDR3: CASSLQGGHTEAFF. The CDR3 bases are TGTGCCAGCAGTTTACAGGGAGGGCACACTGAAGCTTTCTTT.

In nucleotides, the CDR3 is TGTGCCAGCAGTTTAGATCCACTTTACTACGAGCAGTACTTC. Translation: CASSLDPLYYEQYF. The chain uses TRBV28 and TRBJ2-7; no clear D. The CDR3 totals 14 residues. The ends were cut back, 2 bases at V and 3 bases at J, with 11 bases in the middle. CDR1 MDHEN and CDR2 SYDVKM come from the germline V gene. The full variable domain, rest sourced from reference TRBV28 and TRBJ2-7, is DVKVTQSSRYLVKRTGEKVFLECVQDMDHENMFWYRQDPGLGLRLIYFSYDVKMKEKGDIPEGYSVSREKKERFSLILESASTNQTSMYLCASSLDPLYYEQYFGPGTRLTVT.